The T cell receptor (beta chain) described here comes from a study of shared clonotypes between healthy human individuals. The overall study: Contributing individuals were two females and a few males aged 18 to 49. General study results and limits: With several donors compared, roughly 5% of naive CD4 clonotypes were shared. Clonotypes not shared had lower generation probabilities than those common to all four donors.

This clone was observed a single time. The target antigen is unknown. Mismatch with germline at one junction end may stem from a read error. Clones were sequenced by immunoSEQ multiplex PCR, and TCRdb holds only the in-frame ones, with some missing. The sample records over 2,000,000 clones, 93% being singletons. Naive CD8 cells comprised CD45RO-negative, CCR7-positively selected cells, excluding terminally differentiated effector memory CD45RA+ cells. The study enrolled healthy HIV-negative adults without recent acute infections or vaccinations as donors. The receptor was isolated from a man aged 18 to 35 in good health. Some clones in this sample may be carry-over from other donors' samples. Sequenced: naive CD8+ T cells from PBMCs.

DNA for the CDR3: TGTGTCAGCAGTTTACGGCAGGGGGCATACTATGGCTACACCTTC. Translating it yields CVSSLRQGAYYGYTF. This chain uses TRBV28 with TRBJ1-2; the match to TRBD1 covers 8 bases. Germline V gene sequence: CDR1 MDHEN, CDR2 SYDVKM. This CDR3 spans 15 amino acids.